This passage covers 20 T cell receptor beta chains from one sample sequenced in a study of blood T cell repertoires in COVID-19. The assay was immunoSEQ multiplex PCR, and TCRdb's table has in-frame clones only and misses some. The sample carries more than 60,000 clones, roughly 86% recorded once. Sequenced material: peripheral blood. These receptors originate from a man aged 60-69 years with acute or convalescent COVID-19.

The chain recombines TRBV3-1 (or the pseudogene TRBV3-2) with TRBJ1-5; tentative D call: TRBD1 (5 bases). The CDR3 runs to 15 residues. Germline V gene sequence: CDR1 LGHDT, CDR2 YNNKEL (reference sequence). V was shortened by 0 bases and J by 4 bases, with 10 bases between the two germline ends. The CDR3 sequence: CASSQDLGGNQPQHF. DNA of the CDR3: TGTGCCAGCAGCCAAGATTTGGGGGGAAATCAGCCCCAGCATTTT.

As regards this clone: Additional DNA sequences in this sample encode the identical CDR3. V and J are TRBV5-1 and TRBJ1-1; 8 bases agree with TRBD1. The CDR3 contains 14 residues. The junction had 3 bases not matched to a gene; V was cut back by 4 bases and J by 1 base. Germline V lookup: CDR1 SGHRS, CDR2 YFSETQ. For the CDR3, the DNA is TGCGCCAGCAGCCCCGGGACAGGGAACACTGAAGCTTTCTTT. Translation gives CASSPGTGNTEAFF. The full variable domain, in which reference TRBV5-1 and TRBJ1-1 provide the parts outside the CDR3, is KAGVTQTPRYLIKTRGQQVTLSCSPISGHRSVSWYQQTPGQGLQFLFEYFSETQRNKGNFPGRFSGRQFSNSRSEMNVSTLELGDSALYLCASSPGTGNTEAFFGQGTRLTVV.

V and J are TRBV19 and TRBJ2-7, with D possibly being TRBD1 (6 bases). V lost 5 bases to trimming and J lost 6 bases, with 11 bases between them. The germline V gene has CDR1 LNHDA and CDR2 SQIVND (reference sequence). The CDR3 totals 12 residues. The CDR3 sequence is CASSAQGGEQYF. In DNA, the CDR3 is TGTGCCAGTAGTGCACAGGGCGGCGAGCAGTACTTC.

The J gene is TRBJ1-4, the V gene TRBV6-5; D ambiguous. The V gene's germline CDR1 is MNHEY and CDR2 SVGAGI. The CDR3 sequence is 14 residues long. V was shortened by 2 bases and J by 4 bases, with 8 bases between the two germline ends. The DNA of the CDR3 is TGTGCCAGCAGTTACAGCAGGAATAATGAAAAACTGTTTTTT. Translated: CASSYSRNNEKLFF.

V gene TRBV3-1 (or the pseudogene TRBV3-2) combines with J gene TRBJ2-1; 9 bases line up with TRBD1. The germline V gene has CDR1 LGHDT and CDR2 YNNKEL (reference sequence). This CDR3 has 15 amino acids. Germline trimming cut 5 bases from V and 0 bases from J; bases unmatched to any gene: 2. CDR3: CASSMDRGSYNEQFF. CDR3 nucleotide sequence: TGTGCCAGCAGCATGGACAGGGGCTCCTACAATGAGCAGTTCTTC.

The V gene is TRBV2, the J gene TRBJ1-4; no reliable D call. The germline CDR1 and CDR2 sequences are SNHLY and FYNNEI. The CDR3 has 13 residues. V gave up 2 bases and J gave up 4 bases, with 5 bases separating them. CDR3 sequence reads: CASSEYSNEKLFF. In DNA form, the CDR3 reads TGTGCCAGCAGTGAATACAGTAATGAAAAACTGTTTTTT.

J is TRBJ2-2 and V is TRBV7-6; perhaps TRBD2 as D (5 bases). V lost 4 bases to trimming and J lost 1 base, with 13 bases between them. The CDR3 has 16 amino acids. CDR1 and CDR2 (germline): SGHVS, FNYEAQ. The CDR3 reads CASSSNPRGNTGELFF. The CDR3 nucleotides are TGTGCCAGCAGCTCCAACCCACGGGGGAACACCGGGGAGCTGTTTTTT.

The chain is built from TRBV19 and TRBJ2-2; D possibly corresponds to TRBD1 (6 bases). This CDR3 has 14 residues. The germline V gene has CDR1 LNHDA and CDR2 SQIVND (reference sequence). The V end lost 8 bases, the J end lost 4 bases, and 14 bases lay between the germline ends. CDR3: CASDLAGVTGELFF. The CDR3 bases are TGTGCCAGTGATCTTGCAGGGGTCACCGGGGAGCTGTTTTTT. Combining the CDR3 with reference TRBV19 and TRBJ2-2 gives the whole variable domain DGGITQSPKYLFRKEGQNVTLSCEQNLNHDAMYWYRQDPGQGLRLIYYSQIVNDFQKGDIAEGYSVSREKKESFPLTVTSAQKNPTAFYLCASDLAGVTGELFFGEGSRLTVL.

The chain employs TRBV4-2 and TRBJ1-1; 9 bases line up with TRBD1. Germline CDR1 and CDR2: LGHNA and YNFKEQ. This CDR3 has 15 residues. Trimming at V came to 1 base and at J to 2 bases, leaving 2 bases not matched to a gene. CDR3 DNA sequence: TGTGCCAGCAGCCAAGCGGGACAGGGAAACACTGAAGCTTTCTTT. Its protein product is CASSQAGQGNTEAFF.

This chain connects TRBV5-5 to TRBJ1-1, with 7 bases lining up with TRBD1. After removal of 3 bases from V and 2 bases from J, the junction contained 4 bases not matched to a gene. CDR1 SGHKS and CDR2 YYEKEE come from the germline V gene (reference sequence). The CDR3 has 14 amino acids. The CDR3 DNA is TGTGCCAGCAGCTCCGGACAGGATAACACTGAAGCTTTCTTT. This encodes CASSSGQDNTEAFF.

This clone showed up just once. The chain is built from TRBV5-6 and TRBJ2-7; 10 bases line up with TRBD1. This CDR3 comprises 15 residues. With V trimmed by 4 bases and J by 5 bases, 9 bases remained unmatched. Per the germline V gene, CDR1 is SGHDT and CDR2 is YYEEEE. CDR3 DNA sequence: TGTGCCAGCAGCAAGGGACAGGGGTTGTTGGACGAGCAGTACTTC. Translating it yields CASSKGQGLLDEQYF.

Notes on this clone: The junction departs from germline at one end; a sequencing error may be responsible. The chain carries TRBV13 and TRBJ1-1; 8 bases match TRBD1. Looked up from germline, CDR1 is PRHDT and CDR2 is FYEKMQ (reference sequence). CDR3 size: 13 residues. CDR3 nucleotides: TGTGCCAGCAGCCTAGGACAGGGCGGTGAAGCTTTCTTT. It is translated as CASSLGQGGEAFF.

The V gene is TRBV21-1, the J gene TRBJ1-2. TRBV21-1 represents a pseudogene. This CDR3 has 13 residues. The CDR3 region has the DNA TGTGCCAGCAGCCCCCCCCCAGCGTCGGGCTACACCTTC. Its translation: CASSPPPASGYTF.

V gene TRBV30 combines with J gene TRBJ1-2, with 11 bases lining up with TRBD1. This CDR3 has 15 amino acids. CDR1 is GTSNPN and CDR2 is SVGIG in the germline V gene (reference sequence). The CDR3 reads CDHLGQGELDYGYTF. CDR3 bases: TGTGACCATCTGGGACAGGGGGAATTGGACTATGGCTACACCTTC.

To note about this clone: One junction end does not reproduce the germline sequence, and a read error may be involved. The gene calls are TRBV18 and TRBJ1-1, with TRBD1 matching 8 bases. Germline V CDR1 and CDR2: KGHSH, LQKENI. There are 21 residues in the CDR3. Here the CDR3 reads CASSPPRSGSPGQAINTEAFF. The CDR3 nucleotides read TGTGCCAGCTCGCCACCCCGTTCCGGCTCCCCGGGACAGGCGATTAACACTGAAGCTTTCTTT.

The rearrangement uses TRBV2 and TRBJ1-5, with a possible D match to TRBD1 (5 bases). V lost 6 bases and J lost 3, with 12 bases in between. This CDR3 spans 14 amino acids. Germline lookup yields CDR1 SNHLY and CDR2 FYNNEI. CDR3 bases: TGTGCCAGCAGGCCCGACAGTCTCAATCAGCCCCAGCATTTT. Translated: CASRPDSLNQPQHF.

The V gene is TRBV13, the J gene TRBJ1-2; 8 nucleotides match TRBD1. V trimming: 7 bases; J trimming: 8 bases; junction bases outside the gene matches: 12. Germline V gene lookup returns CDR1 PRHDT and CDR2 FYEKMQ (reference sequence). The CDR3 runs 14 residues. CDR3 in amino acids: CASTHTGTGKGYTF. CDR3 sequence (DNA): TGTGCCAGCACCCACACCGGGACAGGAAAAGGCTACACCTTC. Complete variable domain (other parts from reference TRBV13 and TRBJ1-2): AAGVIQSPRHLIKEKRETATLKCYPIPRHDTVYWYQQGPGQDPQFLISFYEKMQSDKGSIPDRFSAQQFSDYHSELNMSSLELGDSALYFCASTHTGTGKGYTFGSGTRLTVV.

The chain recombines TRBV5-1 with TRBJ1-3, with D perhaps matching TRBD1 (5 bases). The CDR3 extends over 20 amino acids. Deletions cut 0 bases from V and 0 bases from J, with 22 bases between. Per germline, CDR1 SGHRS and CDR2 YFSETQ. The CDR3 coding sequence is TGCGCCAGCAGCTTGGATCCAGGGAGGACTCTTATCTACTCTGGAAACACCATATATTTT. It is translated as CASSLDPGRTLIYSGNTIYF.

DNA of the CDR3: TGTGCCAGCAGCGTAGCTACACAGGGCTCTAACTATGGCTACACCTTC. Its protein product is CASSVATQGSNYGYTF. V usage is TRBV9 and J usage is TRBJ1-2; tentative D call: TRBD1 (6 bases). The CDR3 runs 16 residues. Trimming took 0 bases from V and 0 from J, leaving 12 bases between them. The germline gives CDR1 SGDLS, CDR2 YYNGEE.

The chain carries TRBV27 and TRBJ2-7; 12 bases fit TRBD2. CDR3 length: 14 amino acids. CDR1 is MNHEY, CDR2 SMNVEV, per germline (reference sequence). J was trimmed by 4 bases and V by 5 bases; bases with no gene match: 3. The CDR3 here is CASSRTSGVYEQYF. The CDR3 DNA reads as TGTGCCAGCAGTAGGACTAGCGGGGTATACGAGCAGTACTTC.